The 19 T cell receptor beta chains below were found in one sample sequenced in a study of graft-versus-host responses after intestinal transplantation. The antigens for these receptors are not known. TCRdb's copy holds only in-frame clones and misses some; the assay was immunoSEQ multiplex PCR. The sample comprises roughly 99,000 clones, 87% of which are singletons, and roughly 0.71% rests with the top ten. The sequences come from unstimulated CD4+ T cells sorted from spleen or lymph node cells, collected before transplant. These receptors came from a human donor who was the organ donor for an intestinal transplant.

This clone has just a few counts. The J gene is TRBJ2-7, the V gene TRBV6-1, with a possible D match to TRBD1 (5 bases). V was cut by 6 bases and J by 3 bases, with 15 bases left in between. This CDR3 is 14 amino acids long. Germline V lookup: CDR1 MNHNS, CDR2 SASEGT. The CDR3, as DNA: TGTGCCAGCAGACAAACAGGACCCAACTACGAGCAGTACTTC. Translation gives CASRQTGPNYEQYF.

The V and J genes are TRBV28 and TRBJ1-5; D is possibly TRBD1 (5 bases). The CDR3 length is 12 residues. V shed 7 bases and J shed 6 bases, with 10 bases lying between them. The germline V gene has CDR1 MDHEN and CDR2 SYDVKM. CDR3 nucleotide sequence: TGTGCCAGCACCGGGGGATCTCAGCCCCAGCATTTT. This encodes CASTGGSQPQHF. Full variable domain (remainder filled in from reference TRBV28 and TRBJ1-5): DVKVTQSSRYLVKRTGEKVFLECVQDMDHENMFWYRQDPGLGLRLIYFSYDVKMKEKGDIPEGYSVSREKKERFSLILESASTNQTSMYLCASTGGSQPQHFGDGTRLSIL.

This chain joins TRBV13 and TRBJ2-3, with D tentatively TRBD1 or TRBD2 (6 bases each). V lost 6 bases and J lost 2, with 12 bases in between. The CDR3 loop spans 14 amino acids. Germline V gene sequence: CDR1 PRHDT, CDR2 FYEKMQ (reference sequence). CDR3 nucleotide sequence: TGTGCCAGCAGTCGCGGGACACACACAGATACGCAGTATTTT. Its translation is CASSRGTHTDTQYF.

A remark on this clone: At one end the junction does not follow the germline gene, possibly because of a read error. The chain couples TRBV5-4 to TRBJ1-2; TRBD1 aligns across 7 bases. The CDR3 sequence is 11 residues long. Germline CDR1 reads SGHNT; CDR2 reads YYREEE (reference sequence). The CDR3 is CASSLGQGLFW. The CDR3 DNA follows: TGTGCCAGCAGCTTGGGACAGGGCCTCTTCTGG.

V and J are TRBV5-1 and TRBJ2-5; the D is unclear. V shed 5 bases and J shed 3 bases, with 5 bases lying between them. CDR3 length equals 11 residues. Germline V CDR1 and CDR2: SGHRS, YFSETQ. CDR3 DNA sequence: TGCGCCAGCAGATTAGAAGAGACCCAGTACTTC. It yields the protein CASRLEETQYF.

This clone was detected only once. The chain uses TRBV5-1 and TRBJ2-1, with no clear D. The CDR3 runs to 15 residues. Germline V gives CDR1 SGHRS, CDR2 YFSETQ. V was shortened by 0 bases and J by 8 bases, with 15 bases between the two germline ends. In DNA form, the CDR3 reads TGCGCCAGCAGCTTGGTGGTAACCACCCCCCATGAGCAGTTCTTC. Protein: CASSLVVTTPHEQFF.

This chain uses TRBV5-4 with TRBJ2-4; weak D call: TRBD2 (5 bases). The ends were cut back, 0 bases at V and 1 base at J, with 5 bases in the middle. This CDR3 is built from 14 residues. Germline lookup yields CDR1 SGHNT and CDR2 YYREEE (reference sequence). Here the CDR3 reads CASSLAGAKNIQYF. CDR3 nucleotides: TGTGCCAGCAGCTTGGCGGGGGCCAAAAACATTCAGTACTTC.

The CDR3: CASSEQRGGTEQFF. The CDR3 DNA follows: TGTGCCAGCAGTGAACAGCGGGGGGGCACTGAGCAGTTCTTC. J is TRBJ2-1 and V is TRBV6-1; 10 bases align to TRBD2. There are 14 residues in the CDR3. The V segment lost 2 bases and the J segment 9 bases; nucleotides outside the gene matches: 4. Germline lookup yields CDR1 MNHNS and CDR2 SASEGT.

V gene TRBV6-1 combines with J gene TRBJ1-5; D is possibly TRBD1 (6 bases). This CDR3 region has 14 residues. In germline, CDR1 is MNHNS, CDR2 SASEGT. V was shortened by 6 bases and J by 6 bases, with 15 bases between the two germline ends. CDR3 coding DNA: TGTGCCAGCAGAGACAGGATCTTGGTTCAGCCCCAGCATTTT. This encodes CASRDRILVQPQHF.

This chain joins TRBV18 and TRBJ1-2; 8 bases fit TRBD1. Trimming took 5 bases from V and 7 from J; bases not matched to a gene: 9. CDR1 and CDR2 (germline): KGHSH, LQKENI. The CDR3 contains 14 residues. The CDR3 here is CASSSDRVSPGYTF. The CDR3 nucleotides are TGTGCCAGCTCATCGGACAGGGTTTCCCCTGGCTACACCTTC.

The chain uses TRBV6-6 and TRBJ1-2; no firm D call. Germline CDR1 and CDR2: MNHNY and SVGAGI (reference sequence). V lost 2 bases and J lost 2, with 6 bases in between. The CDR3 has 13 amino acids. The CDR3 region has the DNA TGTGCCAGCAGTTACACGGACAACTATGGCTACACCTTC. This codes for CASSYTDNYGYTF.

The chain joins TRBV5-1 to TRBJ1-2; tentative D call: TRBD1 (5 bases). The CDR3 runs to 14 residues. V lost 3 bases and J 0 bases, leaving 9 bases between the germline ends. CDR1 and CDR2 from the germline V gene are SGHRS and YFSETQ. The CDR3 spells CASSWDGSNYGYTF. Here the CDR3 DNA reads TGCGCCAGCAGCTGGGACGGATCTAACTATGGCTACACCTTC.

This clone has just a few counts. J is TRBJ2-2 and V is TRBV7-3; D is undetermined. CDR1 is SGHTA and CDR2 is FQGTGA in the germline V gene. The CDR3 covers 15 residues. Trimming left V 5 bases short and J 0 bases short, with 10 bases between. CDR3 in DNA: TGTGCCAGCAGCCGCCGCGGATCGAACACCGGGGAGCTGTTTTTT. Amino acid sequence: CASSRRGSNTGELFF.

This clone has a single count. This rearrangement joins TRBV5-4 to TRBJ2-3, with D perhaps TRBD2 (6 bases). Trimming removed 4 bases at V and 6 bases at J, with 12 bases between. The CDR3 loop spans 13 amino acids. From germline, CDR1 is SGHNT and CDR2 YYREEE (reference sequence). The CDR3: CASSPKGGDTQYF. The CDR3, as DNA: TGTGCCAGCAGCCCCAAGGGAGGCGATACGCAGTATTTT.

This clone occurred once. The chain joins TRBV4-1 to TRBJ1-5, with D unclear. The length of the CDR3 is 12 residues. Trimming removed 1 base from V and 4 bases from J, with 2 bases in between. CDR1 and CDR2 from the germline V gene are MGHRA and YSYEKL. CDR3 bases: TGCGCCAGCAGCCAAGTAAATCAGCCCCAGCATTTT. Translated: CASSQVNQPQHF.

The J gene is TRBJ1-4, the V gene TRBV6-1; 12 nucleotides align to TRBD1. V was clipped by 4 bases and J by 12 bases; unmatched bases: 9. The germline V gene has CDR1 MNHNS and CDR2 SASEGT. This CDR3 has 15 residues. CDR3 in DNA: TGTGCCAGCAGTGCCTCCGGGACAGGGGGCTTGGAACTGTTTTTT. This gives the protein CASSASGTGGLELFF.

The rearrangement uses TRBV6-1 and TRBJ2-7; no clear D. Deletions cut 2 bases from V and 3 bases from J, with 11 bases between. This CDR3 has 14 residues. Germline lookup yields CDR1 MNHNS and CDR2 SASEGT. The CDR3 region has the DNA TGTGCCAGCAGTGAATACGTCTCACACTACGAGCAGTACTTC. Protein: CASSEYVSHYEQYF.

In its sample, this clone was seen once. The rearrangement joins TRBV6-6 to TRBJ1-5, with D possibly matching TRBD1 (6 bases). This CDR3 is 15 amino acids long. The germline gives CDR1 MNHNY, CDR2 SVGAGI (reference sequence). The V end lost 7 bases, the J end lost 4 bases, and 17 bases lay between the germline ends. The CDR3 nucleotides read TGTGCCAGCAAAATGACAGGTACCCTAAATCAGCCCCAGCATTTT. Translated, it gives CASKMTGTLNQPQHF.

The chain uses TRBV19 and TRBJ1-5; D may be TRBD1 (5 bases). V was pared by 7 bases and J by 2 bases, with 18 bases between. Germline V gene data show CDR1 as LNHDA and CDR2 as SQIVND (reference sequence). The CDR3 loop spans 16 amino acids. The CDR3 DNA follows: TGTGCCAGTAAGTGGGACGGAGCTAAGGGCAATCAGCCCCAGCATTTT. It is translated as CASKWDGAKGNQPQHF.